This TCR beta chain was profiled in a study of naive and memory T cell subsets. General study points: In CD4 and CD8 cells, diversity dropped from naive through EMRA.

Germline CDR1 SGHVS, CDR2 FNYEAQ. CDR3 length equals 15 residues. The V end lost 0 bases, the J end lost 2 bases, and 11 bases lay between the germline ends. The beta constant-region primer was an equimolar mix of two oligonucleotides covering TRBC1 and TRBC2. Nested alpha and beta constant-region primers with the SP2 primer drove four PCR rounds on ligated cDNA. MiXCR, run by TCRdb on the UMI-ligation and nested PCR reads, gives a single entry per CDR3 protein. The repertoire has just over 80,000 distinct CDR3 sequences, 9% to 9.5% of them found once; the top ten carry approximately 1.1%. To note about this clonotype: The antigen remains undetermined.

The sequenced sample was naive CD8+ T cells from blood. The chain carries TRBV7-6 and TRBJ2-7, with no clear D. The receptor comes from a human donor in good health. The CDR3 nucleotides read TGTGCCAGCAGCTTAGCAGAGCCCCCTACCTACGAGCAGTACTTC. Protein: CASSLAEPPTYEQYF.